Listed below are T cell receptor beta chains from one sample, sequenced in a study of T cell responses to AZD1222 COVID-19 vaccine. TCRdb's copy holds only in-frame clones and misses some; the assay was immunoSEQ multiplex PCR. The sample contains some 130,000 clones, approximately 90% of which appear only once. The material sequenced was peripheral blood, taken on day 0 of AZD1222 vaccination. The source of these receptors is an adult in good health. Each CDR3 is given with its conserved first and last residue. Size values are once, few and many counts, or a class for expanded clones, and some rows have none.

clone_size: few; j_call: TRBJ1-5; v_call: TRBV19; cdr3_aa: CASSIGQYNQPQHF
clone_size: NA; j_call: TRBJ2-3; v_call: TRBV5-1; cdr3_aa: CASTLGSGRSTDTQYF
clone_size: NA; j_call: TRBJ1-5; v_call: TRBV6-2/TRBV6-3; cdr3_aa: CATSWGSLMEGGNQPQHF
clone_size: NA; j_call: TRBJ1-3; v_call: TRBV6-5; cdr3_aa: CASSYSRGTGNTIYF
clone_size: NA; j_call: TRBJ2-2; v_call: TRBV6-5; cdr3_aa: CATFGGELFF
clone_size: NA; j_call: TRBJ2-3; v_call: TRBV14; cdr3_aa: CASSQAGAGGLTDTQYF
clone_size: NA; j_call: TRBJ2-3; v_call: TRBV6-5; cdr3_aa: CASSPEEGRADTQYF
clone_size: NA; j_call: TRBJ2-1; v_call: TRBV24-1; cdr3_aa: CATSDPGGLLF
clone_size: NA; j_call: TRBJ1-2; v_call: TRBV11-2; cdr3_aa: CASSLVTVYGYTF
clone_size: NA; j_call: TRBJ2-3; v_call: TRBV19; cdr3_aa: CASSIGGGGDTQYF
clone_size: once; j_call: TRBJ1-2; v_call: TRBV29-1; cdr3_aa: CSVVPGEYGYTF
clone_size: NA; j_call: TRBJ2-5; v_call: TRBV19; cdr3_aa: CASSMYGGETQYF
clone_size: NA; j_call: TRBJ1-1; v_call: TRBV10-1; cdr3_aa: CASSESIGNTEAFF
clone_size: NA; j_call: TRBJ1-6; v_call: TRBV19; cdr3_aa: CASTEQGAGSPLHF
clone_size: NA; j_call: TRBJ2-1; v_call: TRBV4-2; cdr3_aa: CASSQDPDPYNEQFF
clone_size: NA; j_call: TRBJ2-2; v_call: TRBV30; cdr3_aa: CAWGGEVDNTGELFF
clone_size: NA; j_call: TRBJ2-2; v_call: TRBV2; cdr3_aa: CASSAGLGAGELFF
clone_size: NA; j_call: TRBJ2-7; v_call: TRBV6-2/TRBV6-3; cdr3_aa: CASSNGAREQYF
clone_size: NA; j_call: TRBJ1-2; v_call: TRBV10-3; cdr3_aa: CAISESRTGYNYGYTF
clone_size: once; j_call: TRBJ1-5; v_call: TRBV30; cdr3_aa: CAWSVELNQPQHF
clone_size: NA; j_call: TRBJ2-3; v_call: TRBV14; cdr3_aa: CASSQDVGATQYF
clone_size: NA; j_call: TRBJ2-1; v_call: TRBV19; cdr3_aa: CASSIFPSGGAHNEQFF
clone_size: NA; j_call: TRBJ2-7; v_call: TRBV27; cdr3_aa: CASSLGPDEQYF
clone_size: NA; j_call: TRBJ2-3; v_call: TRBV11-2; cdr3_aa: CASSLLPGVTSTDTQYF
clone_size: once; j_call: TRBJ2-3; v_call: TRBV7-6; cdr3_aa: CASSSKRGITDTQYF
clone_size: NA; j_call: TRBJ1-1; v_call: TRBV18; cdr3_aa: CASSPSLTTNTEAFF
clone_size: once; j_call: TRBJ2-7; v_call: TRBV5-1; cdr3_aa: CASSYSPVTYEQYF
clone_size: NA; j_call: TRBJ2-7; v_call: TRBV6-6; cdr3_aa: CASSYMTLLGIYEQYF
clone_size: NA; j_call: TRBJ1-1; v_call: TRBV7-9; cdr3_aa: CASSPTPGGTEAFF
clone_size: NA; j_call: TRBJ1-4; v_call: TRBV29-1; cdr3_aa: CSVTGGSSNEKLFF
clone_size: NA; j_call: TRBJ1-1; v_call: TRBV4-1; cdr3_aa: CASSGETFVGGAFF
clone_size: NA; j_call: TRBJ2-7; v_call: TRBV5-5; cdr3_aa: CASSLVWLGSYEQYF
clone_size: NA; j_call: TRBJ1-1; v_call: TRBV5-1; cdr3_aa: CASSIDSNTEAFF
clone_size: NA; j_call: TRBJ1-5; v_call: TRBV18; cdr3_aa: CASSPTGDGQPQHF
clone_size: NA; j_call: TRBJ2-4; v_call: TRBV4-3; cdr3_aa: CASSQGYGRGAKNIQYF
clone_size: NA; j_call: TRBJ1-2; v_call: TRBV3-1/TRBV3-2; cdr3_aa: CASTWTVYGYTF
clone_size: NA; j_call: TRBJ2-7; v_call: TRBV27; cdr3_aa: CASTKWAGSAYEQYF
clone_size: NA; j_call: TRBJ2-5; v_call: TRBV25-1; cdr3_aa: CASSEYPETQYF
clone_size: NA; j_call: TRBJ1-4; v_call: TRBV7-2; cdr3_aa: CASSLEARGLGKLFF
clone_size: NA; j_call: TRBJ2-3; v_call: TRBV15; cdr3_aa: CATSRGSSDTQYF
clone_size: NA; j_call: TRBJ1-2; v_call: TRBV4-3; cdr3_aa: CASSQDSPGGYYGYTF
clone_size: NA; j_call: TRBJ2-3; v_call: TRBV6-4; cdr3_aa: CASSDSPGSGDTQYF
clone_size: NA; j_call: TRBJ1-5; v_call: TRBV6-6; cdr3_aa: CASLGQGAQPQHF
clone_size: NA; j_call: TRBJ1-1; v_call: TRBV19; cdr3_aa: CASSLMPGGSTEAFF
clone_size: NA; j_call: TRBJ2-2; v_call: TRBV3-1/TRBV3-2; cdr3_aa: CASSKFPYTGELFF
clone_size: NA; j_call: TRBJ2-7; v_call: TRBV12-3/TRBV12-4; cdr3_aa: CASSYHYEQYF
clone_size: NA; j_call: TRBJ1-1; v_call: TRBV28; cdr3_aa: CASSFRGLLNTEAFF
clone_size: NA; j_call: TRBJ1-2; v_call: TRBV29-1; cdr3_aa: CSVALEQAYGYTF
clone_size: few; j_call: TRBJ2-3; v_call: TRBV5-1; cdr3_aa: CASSLGSAFLQYF
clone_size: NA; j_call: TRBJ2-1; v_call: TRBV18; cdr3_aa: CASSPRTAYNEQFF
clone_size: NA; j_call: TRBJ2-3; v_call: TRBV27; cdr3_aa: CASSPGFTDTQYF